This TCR beta chain stems from a study of T cells in Graves' hyperthyroidism and ophthalmopathy. Whole-study findings and limits: Most clonotypes expanded in the thyroid (above 0.001) were also present in blood.

The germline CDR1 and CDR2 sequences are DFQATT and SNEGSKA (reference sequence). Unmatched junction bases numbered 6, after V lost 4 bases and J lost 7 bases. The CDR3 extends over 14 amino acids. This clonotype was recorded at least ten times. Its matching antigen is unknown. Orbital computed tomography and thyroid ultrasound, together with serum TRAb and thyroxine and clinical symptoms, were used for diagnoses. Authors of the study amplified TCR beta CDR3 regions from RNA transcripts. Researchers ran a first-round RT-PCR on the TCR CDR3 using the HTBI primer set. Each CDR3 protein is one row after TCRdb ran MiXCR on the multiplex PCR reads. This sample carries roughly 500,000 distinct CDR3 sequences, about 45% of them seen once, and the ten largest clones take about 20%.

This chain links TRBV20-1 with TRBJ2-7; 14 bases align to TRBD2. Sequenced input: peripheral blood or thyroid tissue (not recorded which). The receptor was derived from an adult woman with Graves' disease, either hyperthyroidism or ophthalmopathy (not recorded which). CDR3 amino acids: CSATPGLAGDEQYF. CDR3 nucleotides: TGCAGTGCTACCCCGGGACTAGCGGGAGATGAGCAGTACTTC.